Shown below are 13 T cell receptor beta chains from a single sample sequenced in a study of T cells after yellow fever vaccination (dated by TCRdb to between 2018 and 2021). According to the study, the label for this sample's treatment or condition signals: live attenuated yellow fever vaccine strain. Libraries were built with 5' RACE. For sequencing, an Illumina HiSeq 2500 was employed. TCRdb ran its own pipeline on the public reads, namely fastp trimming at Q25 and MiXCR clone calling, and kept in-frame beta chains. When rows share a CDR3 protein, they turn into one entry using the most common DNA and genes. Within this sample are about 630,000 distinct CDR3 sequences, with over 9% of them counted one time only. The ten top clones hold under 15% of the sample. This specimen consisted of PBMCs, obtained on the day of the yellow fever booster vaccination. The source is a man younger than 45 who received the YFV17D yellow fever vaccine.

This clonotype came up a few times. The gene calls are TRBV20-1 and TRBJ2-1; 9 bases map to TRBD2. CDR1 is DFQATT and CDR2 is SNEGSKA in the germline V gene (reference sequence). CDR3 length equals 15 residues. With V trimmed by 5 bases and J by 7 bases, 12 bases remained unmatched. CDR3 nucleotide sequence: TGCAGTGCTGCCCTAGGTAGCGGGAGTATAAATGAGCAGTTCTTC. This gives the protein CSAALGSGSINEQFF.

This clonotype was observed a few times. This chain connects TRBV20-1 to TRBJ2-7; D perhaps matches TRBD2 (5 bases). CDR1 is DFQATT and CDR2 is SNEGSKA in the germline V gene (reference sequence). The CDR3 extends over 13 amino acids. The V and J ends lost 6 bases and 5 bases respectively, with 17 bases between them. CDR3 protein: CSAGWSALDEQYF. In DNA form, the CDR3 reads TGCAGTGCGGGGTGGTCGGCACTAGACGAGCAGTACTTC.

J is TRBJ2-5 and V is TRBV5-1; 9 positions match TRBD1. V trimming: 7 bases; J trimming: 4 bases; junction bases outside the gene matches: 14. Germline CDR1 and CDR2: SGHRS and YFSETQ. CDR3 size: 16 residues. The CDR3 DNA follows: TGCGCCAGCGAGACAGGGGGGTCTTATTCCGGAGAGACCCAGTACTTC. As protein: CASETGGSYSGETQYF.

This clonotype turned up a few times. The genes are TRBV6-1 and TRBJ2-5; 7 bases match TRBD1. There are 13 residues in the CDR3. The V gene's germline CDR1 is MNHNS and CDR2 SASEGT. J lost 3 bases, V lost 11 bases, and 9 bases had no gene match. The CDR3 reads CAGSQDRKETQYF. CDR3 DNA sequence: TGTGCCGGGTCACAGGACAGGAAAGAGACCCAGTACTTC.

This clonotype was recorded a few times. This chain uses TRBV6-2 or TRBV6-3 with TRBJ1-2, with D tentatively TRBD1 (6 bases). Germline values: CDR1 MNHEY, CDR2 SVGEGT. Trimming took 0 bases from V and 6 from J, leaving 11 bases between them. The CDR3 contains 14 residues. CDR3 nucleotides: TGTGCCAGCAGTTACTCGTCACAGGGTGATGGCTACACCTTC. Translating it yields CASSYSSQGDGYTF.

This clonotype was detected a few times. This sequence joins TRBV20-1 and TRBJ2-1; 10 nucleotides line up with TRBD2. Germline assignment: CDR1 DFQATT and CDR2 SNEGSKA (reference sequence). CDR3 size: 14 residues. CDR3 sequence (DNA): TGCAGCGCAACTGGTAGCGGGAGGAGCAATGAGCAGTTCTTC. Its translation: CSATGSGRSNEQFF.

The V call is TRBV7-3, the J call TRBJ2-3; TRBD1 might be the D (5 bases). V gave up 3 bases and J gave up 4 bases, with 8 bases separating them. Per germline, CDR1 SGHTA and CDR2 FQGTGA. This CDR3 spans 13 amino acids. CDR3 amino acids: CASSFRVADTQYF. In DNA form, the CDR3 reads TGTGCCAGCAGCTTCAGGGTTGCAGATACGCAGTATTTT.

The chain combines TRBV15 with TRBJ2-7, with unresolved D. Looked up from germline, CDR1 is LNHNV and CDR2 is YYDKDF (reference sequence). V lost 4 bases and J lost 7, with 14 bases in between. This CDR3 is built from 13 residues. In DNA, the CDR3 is TGTGCCACCAGCATTGCCTGGAGTCAAGAGCAGTACTTC. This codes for CATSIAWSQEQYF.

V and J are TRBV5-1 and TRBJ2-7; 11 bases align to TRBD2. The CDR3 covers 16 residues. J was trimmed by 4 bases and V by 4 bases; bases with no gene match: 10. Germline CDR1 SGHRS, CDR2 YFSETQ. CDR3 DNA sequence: TGCGCCAGCAGCAGTACTCCGGGACTAGCGGCTTACGAGCAGTACTTC. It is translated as CASSSTPGLAAYEQYF. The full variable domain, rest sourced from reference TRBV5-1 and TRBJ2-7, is KAGVTQTPRYLIKTRGQQVTLSCSPISGHRSVSWYQQTPGQGLQFLFEYFSETQRNKGNFPGRFSGRQFSNSRSEMNVSTLELGDSALYLCASSSTPGLAAYEQYFGPGTRLTVT.

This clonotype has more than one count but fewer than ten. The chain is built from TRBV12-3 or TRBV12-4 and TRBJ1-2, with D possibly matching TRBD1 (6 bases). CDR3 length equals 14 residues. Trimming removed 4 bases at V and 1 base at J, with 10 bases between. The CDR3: CASSWDTLNYGYTF. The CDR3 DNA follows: TGTGCCAGCAGTTGGGACACCCTTAACTATGGCTACACCTTC.

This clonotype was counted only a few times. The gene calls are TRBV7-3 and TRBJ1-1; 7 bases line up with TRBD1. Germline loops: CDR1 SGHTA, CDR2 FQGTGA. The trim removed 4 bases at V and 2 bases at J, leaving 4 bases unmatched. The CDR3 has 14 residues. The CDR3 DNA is TGTGCCAGCAGCTCGCAGGGGGACAACACTGAAGCTTTCTTT. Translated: CASSSQGDNTEAFF.

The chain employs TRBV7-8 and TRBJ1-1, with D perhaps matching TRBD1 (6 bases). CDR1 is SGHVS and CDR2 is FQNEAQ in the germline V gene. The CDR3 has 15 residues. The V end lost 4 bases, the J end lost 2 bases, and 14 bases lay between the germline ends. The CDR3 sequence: CASSSSGTINTEAFF. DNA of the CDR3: TGTGCCAGCAGCTCATCCGGGACAATAAACACTGAAGCTTTCTTT.

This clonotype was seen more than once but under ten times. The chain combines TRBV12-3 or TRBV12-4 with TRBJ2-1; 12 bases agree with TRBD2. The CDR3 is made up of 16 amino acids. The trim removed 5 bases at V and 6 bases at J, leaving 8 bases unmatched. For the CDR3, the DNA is TGTGCCAGCAGTATCCTAGCGGGAGGGCCTCTCAATGAGCAGTTCTTC. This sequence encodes CASSILAGGPLNEQFF.